The 16 T cell receptor beta chains below all came from one sample that was sequenced in a study of blood T cell repertoires in COVID-19. The table came from immunoSEQ multiplex PCR; TCRdb's copy has only in-frame clones and leaves some out. This table has hundreds of thousands of clones, around 90% appearing once. The specimen sequenced was peripheral blood. These receptors all stem from a man aged 18 to 30 with active or convalescent COVID-19.

This clone has just a few counts. This chain connects TRBV6-4 to TRBJ1-2; D is unclear. V dropped 3 bases and J dropped 7 bases, with 12 bases sitting between them. The germline V gene encodes CDR1 MRHNA and CDR2 SNTAGT. The CDR3 consists of 13 residues. The CDR3 loop reads CASSEEGLGGYTF. Here the CDR3 DNA reads TGTGCCAGCAGTGAGGAGGGTCTAGGTGGCTACACCTTC.

The chain uses TRBV5-6 and TRBJ2-7; 10 bases fit TRBD1. Unmatched junction bases numbered 5, after V lost 0 bases and J lost 5 bases. The germline gives CDR1 SGHDT, CDR2 YYEEEE. The CDR3 runs 15 residues. The DNA of the CDR3 is TGTGCCAGCAGCTTGGTGGGACAGGGGCGAAACGAGCAGTACTTC. Translation: CASSLVGQGRNEQYF.

This chain uses TRBV10-2 with TRBJ1-2; D not resolved. This CDR3 is built from 14 residues. The germline V and J ends were trimmed by 3 bases and 3 bases, with 11 bases remaining between them. Germline CDR1 WSHSY, CDR2 SAAADI. CDR3 bases: TGCGCCAGCAGTGAAGGCACGGACTACTATGGCTACACCTTC. Protein product: CASSEGTDYYGYTF.

The chain links TRBV19 to TRBJ2-6; D is possibly TRBD1 (8 bases). Germline lookup yields CDR1 LNHDA and CDR2 SQIVND (reference sequence). The CDR3 contains 17 residues. V was pared by 8 bases and J by 2 bases, with 19 bases between. The CDR3 nucleotides read TGTGCCAGTGGGGGGGCCAGGGGGCCCCCTGGGGCCAACGTCCTGACTTTC. Translated: CASGGARGPPGANVLTF.

V gene TRBV5-6 combines with J gene TRBJ2-4; 10 nucleotides align to TRBD2. Germline lookup yields CDR1 SGHDT and CDR2 YYEEEE. The CDR3 runs to 18 residues. With 0 bases clipped from V and 9 bases from J, the junction kept 15 bases outside the gene matches. CDR3 DNA sequence: TGTGCCAGCAGCTTGGAACCTAGCGGGAGATACAAACAATCCATTCAGTACTTC. Amino acids: CASSLEPSGRYKQSIQYF.

The rearrangement uses TRBV12-3 or TRBV12-4 and TRBJ1-2; D might be TRBD1 (5 bases). V lost 8 bases and J lost 10, with 20 bases in between. The CDR3 sequence is 13 residues long. The CDR3 spells CASSLFTGEIYTF. Written as DNA, the CDR3 is TGTGCCAGCTCCCTATTCACGGGGGAGATCTACACCTTC.

This chain uses TRBV19 with TRBJ2-1; 11 bases agree with TRBD2. The germline gives CDR1 LNHDA, CDR2 SQIVND (reference sequence). CDR3 size: 15 residues. V was clipped by 5 bases and J by 4 bases; unmatched bases: 4. CDR3: CASSDVAGGYNEQFF. CDR3 DNA sequence: TGTGCCAGTAGTGACGTAGCGGGGGGGTACAATGAGCAGTTCTTC.

The chain employs TRBV5-1 and TRBJ2-1, with 7 nucleotides matching TRBD1. Losses at the gene ends were 4 bases for V and 6 bases for J; bases not matched to a gene: 10. There are 15 residues in the CDR3. In germline, CDR1 is SGHRS, CDR2 YFSETQ. CDR3 sequence reads: CASSDSGTASNEQFF. The CDR3 DNA follows: TGCGCCAGCAGCGACTCCGGGACAGCGAGCAATGAGCAGTTCTTC.

The CDR3 DNA reads as TGTGCCAGTAGTATGAGACAAAACTATGGCTACACCTTC. Its protein is CASSMRQNYGYTF. V is TRBV19 and J is TRBJ1-2; D is unclear. Germline V gene lookup returns CDR1 LNHDA and CDR2 SQIVND (reference sequence). There are 13 residues in the CDR3. Trimming cost V 3 bases and J 2 bases, with 7 bases left between them.

The rearrangement links TRBV5-4 to TRBJ2-1; 7 bases align to TRBD2. With 0 bases clipped from V and 0 bases from J, the junction kept 0 bases outside the gene matches. Germline values: CDR1 SGHNT, CDR2 YYREEE (reference sequence). This CDR3 contains 15 residues. The CDR3 DNA reads TGTGCCAGCAGCTTGGAGCGGGGCTCCTACAATGAGCAGTTCTTC. Translating gives CASSLERGSYNEQFF. The full variable domain, its missing parts supplied by reference TRBV5-4 and TRBJ2-1, is ETGVTQSPTHLIKTRGQQVTLRCSSQSGHNTVSWYQQALGQGPQFIFQYYREEENGRGNFPPRFSGLQFPNYSSELNVNALELDDSALYLCASSLERGSYNEQFFGPGTRLTVL.

The V and J genes are TRBV6-2 or TRBV6-3 and TRBJ2-3; 8 bases agree with TRBD1. The CDR3 runs to 15 residues. J gave up 4 bases and V 2 bases, and 5 bases lay outside the gene matches. CDR1 is MNHEY, CDR2 SVGEGT, per germline. The CDR3 nucleotides are TGTGCCAGCAGTTACCCTCAGGGGGCCGCAGATACGCAGTATTTT. The encoded protein is CASSYPQGAADTQYF.

The chain has TRBV7-2 and TRBJ2-7; 10 bases match TRBD2. Germline V gene lookup returns CDR1 SGHTA and CDR2 FQGNSA. After removal of 1 base from V and 2 bases from J, the junction contained 5 bases not matched to a gene. The CDR3 consists of 16 residues. The CDR3 DNA reads as TGTGCCAGCAGCTTAGTTGGTAGCGGGGGGCCCTACGAGCAGTACTTC. Translation gives CASSLVGSGGPYEQYF.

This chain links TRBV3-1 (or the pseudogene TRBV3-2) with TRBJ1-2; no clear D. V lost 0 bases to trimming and J lost 1 base, with 15 bases between them. Germline V gene lookup returns CDR1 LGHDT and CDR2 YNNKEL (reference sequence). The CDR3 is 17 residues long. CDR3 sequence: CASSQDFKPGVNYGYTF. CDR3 DNA: TGTGCCAGCAGCCAAGATTTTAAGCCCGGAGTTAACTATGGCTACACCTTC.

The chain recombines TRBV7-9 with TRBJ2-5; 7 positions agree with TRBD1. The CDR3 runs 12 residues. The V gene end was trimmed by 8 bases and the J gene end by 4 bases; junction bases not matched to a gene: 4. Germline V gene lookup returns CDR1 SEHNR and CDR2 FQNEAQ (reference sequence). CDR3: CASLSGGETQYF. CDR3 bases: TGTGCCAGCTTGTCAGGGGGAGAGACCCAGTACTTC.

This chain links TRBV19 with TRBJ2-6; possible D gene TRBD2, 5 bases. The length of the CDR3 is 14 residues. Germline-derived CDR1 and CDR2 are LNHDA and SQIVND (reference sequence). The ends were cut back, 3 bases at V and 3 bases at J, with 6 bases in the middle. The CDR3 nucleotides read TGTGCCAGTAGTATTGGAGGTGGGGCCAACGTCCTGACTTTC. Translating gives CASSIGGGANVLTF. Variable domain in full (rest from reference TRBV19 and TRBJ2-6): DGGITQSPKYLFRKEGQNVTLSCEQNLNHDAMYWYRQDPGQGLRLIYYSQIVNDFQKGDIAEGYSVSREKKESFPLTVTSAQKNPTAFYLCASSIGGGANVLTFGAGSRLTVL.

The count of this clone is one. The chain combines TRBV4-3 with TRBJ1-6; 8 bases agree with TRBD1. The germline V gene has CDR1 LGHNA and CDR2 YSLEER. This CDR3 has 18 amino acids. Unmatched junction bases numbered 7, after V lost 0 bases and J lost 3 bases. The CDR3 loop is CASSQDRGQGHYNSPLHF. For the CDR3, the DNA is TGCGCCAGCAGCCAAGATCGAGGACAGGGTCACTATAATTCACCCCTCCACTTT.